This T cell receptor beta chain is from a study of blood T cell repertoires in COVID-19. Overall study context: The samples span acute and convalescent COVID-19 from the United States, Italy and Spain. From T cells, B-cell-depleted T cells, or PBMCs came the material, which was cDNA or gDNA.

This CDR3 is 15 amino acids long. CDR1 is SGHAT, CDR2 FQNNGV, per germline. Trimming removed 5 bases from V and 3 bases from J, with 16 bases in between. In the source study's methods: Amplification of reference gene primers was used by the study to estimate nucleated cell counts. Here immunoSEQ multiplex PCR was the method, and the copy in TCRdb shows in-frame clones only, minus some. The V and J calls and clone size were taken over from that table, and D and trimming were inferred from the DNA. The sample lists over 55,000 clones, roughly 82% occurring once. This TCR came from a woman aged 60-75 years with acute or convalescent COVID-19. The J gene is TRBJ2-5, the V gene TRBV11-2; TRBD1 might be the D (5 bases). The sample was peripheral blood. CDR3 nucleotide sequence: TGTGCCAGCAGCCCCTCCCCCAGGGTCAAAGAGACCCAGTACTTC. Amino acid sequence: CASSPSPRVKETQYF.